Each of the 30 T cell receptor beta chains below was sequenced from the same sample in a study of T cell repertoires in cytomegalovirus infection (dated by TCRdb to about 2019). The instrument given in TCRdb is Illumina HiSeq 1500. The public reads were reanalyzed by TCRdb: fastp trimming at Q25, MiXCR alignment, in-frame beta chains only. A single entry per CDR3 protein holds the most common genes and DNA from its merged rows. Present in this sample are about 770,000 distinct CDR3 sequences, 25% to 30% of which were seen just once. Together, the top ten hold around 12% of the sample. These receptors' targets are unknown. The treatment or condition label corresponds to: in vitro stimulation with specific CMV peptide epitopes to enrich CMV-specific T cells. Specimen: cultured CD8+ T cells from PBMCs, collected from culture after CMV antigen stimulation. The source is a human donor in good health (CMV status not recorded). Some clones in this sample may be carry-over from other donors' samples.

In its sample, this clonotype was seen a few times. The chain couples TRBV20-1 to TRBJ2-2; 10 bases are shared with TRBD1. V was pared by 6 bases and J by 5 bases, with 12 bases of the junction left unmatched. This CDR3 comprises 16 residues. Germline V gives CDR1 DFQATT, CDR2 SNEGSKA (reference sequence). The CDR3 DNA sequence: TGCAGTGCCCTGGCCCGGGACAGGGGAGATACCGGGGAGCTGTTTTTT. As protein: CSALARDRGDTGELFF.

This clonotype has more than one count but fewer than ten. The rearrangement joins TRBV19 to TRBJ1-2; the match to TRBD1 covers 9 bases. V trimming: 2 bases; J trimming: 4 bases; junction bases outside the gene matches: 5. The germline V gene encodes CDR1 LNHDA and CDR2 SQIVND (reference sequence). CDR3 length equals 15 residues. The CDR3: CASSIKGDRVYGYTF. CDR3 coding DNA: TGTGCCAGTAGTATAAAAGGGGACAGGGTCTATGGCTACACCTTC.

This rearrangement joins TRBV28 to TRBJ1-4; D gene uncertain. Germline V CDR1 and CDR2: MDHEN, SYDVKM. V was pared by 6 bases and J by 4 bases, with 9 bases between. This CDR3 comprises 13 residues. The CDR3 DNA is TGTGCCAGCAGCGACGGGTTTAATGAAAAACTGTTTTTT. This translates into CASSDGFNEKLFF.

The chain has TRBV6-5 and TRBJ2-1; tentatively, D is TRBD1 or TRBD2 (5 bases each). Germline V gene sequence: CDR1 MNHEY, CDR2 SVGAGI. The CDR3 is 15 amino acids. V was pared by 3 bases and J by 10 bases, with 19 bases between. The CDR3 reads CASSYGVGVDAEQFF. CDR3 bases: TGTGCCAGCAGTTATGGGGTGGGGGTGGACGCGGAGCAGTTCTTC.

This clonotype has just a few counts. The chain joins TRBV29-1 to TRBJ2-2; D ambiguous. V lost 1 base to trimming and J lost 6 bases, with 6 bases between them. Germline CDR1 reads SQVTM; CDR2 reads ANQGSEA. The length of the CDR3 is 12 residues. Here the CDR3 reads CSVEVWAGELFF. The CDR3 coding sequence is TGCAGCGTTGAAGTGTGGGCCGGGGAGCTGTTTTTT.

This clonotype showed up just a few times. The gene calls are TRBV7-6 and TRBJ2-5, with no clear D. Trimming took off 3 bases at V and 2 bases at J, with 13 bases between the two ends. The CDR3 totals 15 residues. Per the germline V gene, CDR1 is SGHVS and CDR2 is FNYEAQ. The CDR3, as DNA: TGTGCCAGCAGCTTTATAGGCCGTAGTCAAGAGACCCAGTACTTC. This gives the protein CASSFIGRSQETQYF.

This clonotype turned up a few times. The V call is TRBV7-9, the J call TRBJ1-1; D is unresolved. Germline CDR1 and CDR2: SEHNR and FQNEAQ (reference sequence). This CDR3 comprises 12 residues. V lost 4 bases to trimming and J lost 6 bases, with 9 bases between them. The CDR3 DNA reads TGTGCCAGCAGCTCACGTCGCGCTGAAGCTTTCTTT. It codes for CASSSRRAEAFF.

J is TRBJ1-1 and V is TRBV6-5, with D unclear. The CDR3 consists of 13 residues. V was clipped by 2 bases and J by 5 bases, with 9 bases between them. CDR1 is MNHEY and CDR2 is SVGAGI in the germline V gene. The CDR3 region has the DNA TGTGCCAGCAGTTACCGGGAGCAGACTGAAGCTTTCTTT. Translation: CASSYREQTEAFF.

This clonotype has only a few counts. The chain uses TRBV12-3 or TRBV12-4 and TRBJ1-2; no definite D call. Trimming took 3 bases from V and 4 from J, leaving 12 bases between them. CDR3 length: 14 amino acids. CDR3 loop: CASSLVGDAYGYTF. DNA for the CDR3: TGTGCCAGCAGTTTGGTTGGAGACGCCTATGGCTACACCTTC.

This clonotype turned up a few times. V and J are TRBV4-2 and TRBJ1-1, with D perhaps matching TRBD1 (6 bases). CDR3 size: 16 residues. V gave up 7 bases and J gave up 3 bases, with 21 bases separating them. Germline CDR1 and CDR2: LGHNA and YNFKEQ. The CDR3 DNA reads TGTGCCAGCACAAGAAGGGGGGGATTGATGGACACTGAAGCTTTCTTT. It specifies CASTRRGGLMDTEAFF.

As to this clonotype: Because the CDR3 is missing its conserved closing phenylalanine or tryptophan, this is likely a read error. This sequence joins TRBV2 and TRBJ2-3; no clear D gene. Between the trimmed V and J ends, which lost 2 bases and 1 base, there was a span of 10 bases. Germline CDR1 SNHLY, CDR2 FYNNEI. The CDR3 totals 15 residues. CDR3 protein: CASSEWTGGTDTQYI. The CDR3 region has the DNA TGTGCCAGCAGTGAATGGACCGGAGGCACAGATACGCAGTATATT.

The chain recombines TRBV7-6 with TRBJ2-4; maybe TRBD1 (5 bases). This CDR3 is built from 15 residues. Germline V lookup: CDR1 SGHVS, CDR2 FNYEAQ. V was clipped by 5 bases and J by 6 bases, with 17 bases between them. The CDR3 bases are TGTGCCAGCAGCGCTGAAGGGGAAGTTGTAAACATTCAGTACTTC. Protein product: CASSAEGEVVNIQYF.

This clonotype was seen a handful of times. The chain uses TRBV2 and TRBJ2-7; TRBD2 aligns across 9 bases. The CDR3 consists of 14 residues. V lost 8 bases to trimming and J lost 4 bases; unmatched junction nucleotides: 9. Germline V gene sequence: CDR1 SNHLY, CDR2 FYNNEI. Here the CDR3 reads CASLPGTSKYEQYF. CDR3 sequence (DNA): TGTGCCAGCCTTCCCGGGACTAGCAAGTACGAGCAGTACTTC.

The genes are TRBV10-3 and TRBJ2-3, with a possible D match to TRBD1 (5 bases). V was cut by 2 bases and J by 1 base, with 13 bases left in between. Germline CDR1 ENHRY, CDR2 SYGVKD. The CDR3 runs 16 residues. The CDR3 nucleotides are TGTGCCATCAGTGAGCCAGGGATTTTCGGCACAGATACGCAGTATTTT. It encodes CAISEPGIFGTDTQYF.

V gene TRBV12-3 or TRBV12-4 combines with J gene TRBJ2-7; D is uncertain. The CDR3 loop spans 13 amino acids. V lost 3 bases and J lost 0, with 6 bases in between. CDR3 in DNA: TGTGCCAGCAGTTTTCCAGACTCCTACGAGCAGTACTTC. Encoded protein: CASSFPDSYEQYF.

This clonotype was seen repeatedly, ten times or more. The genes are TRBV7-9 and TRBJ1-1; no reliable D call. Deletions cut 5 bases from V and 5 bases from J, with 9 bases between. Germline values: CDR1 SEHNR, CDR2 FQNEAQ (reference sequence). CDR3 length: 12 residues. CDR3: CASSRPSTEAFF. In DNA, the CDR3 is TGTGCCAGCAGCCGACCGAGTACTGAAGCTTTCTTT.

The sample holds a few counts of this clonotype. J is TRBJ2-1 and V is TRBV6-1; D is tentatively TRBD1 or TRBD2 (5 bases each). Germline CDR1 MNHNS, CDR2 SASEGT. Deletions cut 6 bases from V and 4 bases from J, with 19 bases between. The CDR3 spans 16 residues. CDR3 DNA: TGTGCCAGCAGACCCACCCGGGACCGAATATACAATGAGCAGTTCTTC. Amino acid sequence: CASRPTRDRIYNEQFF.

This clonotype appeared a few times. CDR3 nucleotide sequence: TGTGCCAGCAGCTCCGCCCTCGGTCTCGTTGGCTATGGCTACACCTTC. As protein: CASSSALGLVGYGYTF. The chain recombines TRBV7-9 with TRBJ1-2; D not resolved. Germline V gives CDR1 SEHNR, CDR2 FQNEAQ (reference sequence). Trimming removed 4 bases from V and 4 bases from J, with 19 bases in between. This CDR3 is built from 16 residues. The full variable domain, its missing parts supplied by reference TRBV7-9 and TRBJ1-2, is DTGVSQNPRHKITKRGQNVTFRCDPISEHNRLYWYRQTLGQGPEFLTYFQNEAQLEKSRLLSDRFSAERPKGSFSTLEIQRTEQGDSAMYLCASSSALGLVGYGYTFGSGTRLTVV.

This clonotype occurred a few times. This rearrangement joins TRBV12-3 or TRBV12-4 to TRBJ1-2, with no clear D. V was shortened by 3 bases and J by 2 bases, with 10 bases between the two germline ends. The CDR3 has 14 residues. Here the CDR3 DNA reads TGTGCCAGCAGTTTTCGCCCGGGAAACTATGGCTACACCTTC. It specifies CASSFRPGNYGYTF.

The rearrangement uses TRBV25-1 and TRBJ1-1; a weak D match, TRBD1 (6 bases). V was pared by 5 bases and J by 9 bases, with 10 bases between. Germline lookup yields CDR1 MGHDK and CDR2 SYGVNS. The CDR3 loop spans 11 amino acids. The CDR3 here is CASSRGGKAFF. CDR3 DNA: TGTGCCAGCAGTAGGGGGGGGAAAGCTTTCTTT.

This clonotype was counted between two and nine times. This chain connects TRBV4-1 to TRBJ1-4, with a weak D call TRBD1 (6 bases). The CDR3 is 15 residues long. Germline V lookup: CDR1 MGHRA, CDR2 YSYEKL. V was clipped by 0 bases and J by 7 bases, with 12 bases between them. CDR3 coding DNA: TGCGCCAGCAGCCAAGAAGGAGGGGGAGGTGAAAAACTGTTTTTT. Its translation: CASSQEGGGGEKLFF.

The genes are TRBV10-3 and TRBJ2-6; 8 nucleotides match TRBD1. CDR1 and CDR2 from the germline V gene are ENHRY and SYGVKD. V lost 4 bases to trimming and J lost 1 base; unmatched junction nucleotides: 6. There are 17 residues in the CDR3. This chain's CDR3 is CAISGRDRSSGANVLTF. In DNA form, the CDR3 reads TGTGCCATCAGTGGCCGGGACAGGTCTTCTGGGGCCAACGTCCTGACTTTC.

A few counts support this clonotype. The gene calls are TRBV20-1 and TRBJ2-1; 12 bases are a match to TRBD2. This CDR3 region has 15 residues. CDR1 is DFQATT and CDR2 is SNEGSKA in the germline V gene (reference sequence). Trimming at V came to 4 bases and at J to 0 bases, leaving 1 base not matched to a gene. The CDR3: CSAKTSGSSYNEQFF. The DNA of the CDR3 is TGCAGTGCTAAGACTAGCGGGAGCTCCTACAATGAGCAGTTCTTC.

This chain links TRBV9 with TRBJ1-6, with 7 bases matching TRBD1. CDR3 length equals 15 residues. Germline trimming cut 5 bases from V and 6 bases from J; bases unmatched to any gene: 8. The V gene's germline CDR1 is SGDLS and CDR2 YYNGEE. The DNA of the CDR3 is TGTGCCAGCAGTCTTACCGGGACAGCTAATTCACCCCTCCACTTT. Protein sequence: CASSLTGTANSPLHF.

This rearrangement joins TRBV19 to TRBJ2-2; D possibly uses TRBD1 or TRBD2 (5 bases each). The germline V gene has CDR1 LNHDA and CDR2 SQIVND (reference sequence). V lost 8 bases and J lost 1, with 14 bases in between. The CDR3 is 15 amino acids. Written as DNA, the CDR3 is TGTGCCAGTGCACCGGGACCGAAGAACACCGGGGAGCTGTTTTTT. This encodes CASAPGPKNTGELFF.

There are a few counts of this clonotype. V gene TRBV19 combines with J gene TRBJ1-5; D uncertain. Germline loops: CDR1 LNHDA, CDR2 SQIVND (reference sequence). V was trimmed by 3 bases and J by 2 bases, leaving 26 bases between them. This CDR3 has 20 amino acids. CDR3 in amino acids: CASSMWQRDYISGGNQPQHF. The CDR3 DNA sequence: TGTGCCAGTAGTATGTGGCAGCGGGATTACATTTCGGGTGGCAATCAGCCCCAGCATTTT. Based on the CDR3 plus reference TRBV19 and TRBJ1-5, the full variable domain is DGGITQSPKYLFRKEGQNVTLSCEQNLNHDAMYWYRQDPGQGLRLIYYSQIVNDFQKGDIAEGYSVSREKKESFPLTVTSAQKNPTAFYLCASSMWQRDYISGGNQPQHFGDGTRLSIL.

The V and J genes are TRBV7-8 and TRBJ2-7, with D perhaps TRBD1 or TRBD2 (6 bases each). Trimming removed 2 bases at V and 0 bases at J, with 17 bases between. The CDR3 loop spans 17 amino acids. CDR1 and CDR2 from the germline V gene are SGHVS and FQNEAQ. Here the CDR3 reads CASSLSRGPYSSYEQYF. The CDR3 bases are TGTGCCAGCAGCTTAAGTCGGGGGCCTTATTCCTCCTACGAGCAGTACTTC.

The rearrangement joins TRBV4-1 to TRBJ1-2; no firm D call. This CDR3 has 15 amino acids. The V gene's germline CDR1 is MGHRA and CDR2 YSYEKL. Trimming took 1 base from V and 7 from J, leaving 16 bases between them. The CDR3 region has the DNA TGCGCCAGCAGCCAAGGGCAGAGGTCTGGTACTGGCTACACCTTC. Translation gives CASSQGQRSGTGYTF.

The chain links TRBV27 to TRBJ2-7; D is perhaps TRBD1 (6 bases). There are 15 residues in the CDR3. The ends were cut back, 6 bases at V and 1 base at J, with 16 bases in the middle. Germline V gene data show CDR1 as MNHEY and CDR2 as SMNVEV (reference sequence). CDR3 amino acids: CASRSAGTPSYEQYF. The CDR3 region has the DNA TGTGCCAGCAGAAGTGCCGGGACACCGTCCTACGAGCAGTACTTC.

This clonotype was recorded at least ten times. V is TRBV7-6 and J is TRBJ2-2, with TRBD1 matching over 8 bases. Germline-derived CDR1 and CDR2 are SGHVS and FNYEAQ. The CDR3 is made up of 17 amino acids. After removal of 3 bases from V and 2 bases from J, the junction contained 8 bases not matched to a gene. The CDR3 is CASSFPGTGSNTGELFF. CDR3 nucleotides: TGTGCCAGCAGCTTTCCCGGGACAGGATCTAACACCGGGGAGCTGTTTTTT.